What follows are 2 T cell receptor beta chains derived from one specimen sequenced in a study of cytomegalovirus exposure and HLA in healthy donors. Libraries were prepared by immunoSEQ multiplex PCR; TCRdb keeps only in-frame clonotypes and omits some of them. The top ten clones hold 1% to 1.5% of a sample with some 320,000 clones, 87% of them seen once. Input material: PBMCs. The source is a woman in her twenties or thirties in good health and CMV-seropositive.

The chain has TRBV28 and TRBJ2-1; 10 positions match TRBD2. The CDR3 length is 15 residues. Trimming at V came to 4 bases and at J to 9 bases, leaving 9 bases not matched to a gene. Looked up from germline, CDR1 is MDHEN and CDR2 is SYDVKM. The CDR3 loop is CASSSLLAGRGEQFF. DNA for the CDR3: TGTGCCAGCAGTTCCTTACTAGCGGGGAGGGGTGAGCAGTTCTTC.

The gene calls are TRBV7-3 and TRBJ2-5; tentatively, D is TRBD1 or TRBD2 (6 bases each). Trimming left V 5 bases short and J 2 bases short, with 12 bases between. Germline lookup yields CDR1 SGHTA and CDR2 FQGTGA. The CDR3 loop spans 14 amino acids. The CDR3 region is CASSPRGPQETQYF. DNA of the CDR3: TGTGCCAGCAGCCCTCGGGGGCCGCAAGAGACCCAGTACTTC. Based on the CDR3 plus reference TRBV7-3 and TRBJ2-5, the full variable domain is GAGVSQTPSNKVTEKGKYVELRCDPISGHTALYWYRQSLGQGPEFLIYFQGTGAADDSGLPNDRFFAVRPEGSVSTLKIQRTERGDSAVYLCASSPRGPQETQYFGPGTRLLVL.